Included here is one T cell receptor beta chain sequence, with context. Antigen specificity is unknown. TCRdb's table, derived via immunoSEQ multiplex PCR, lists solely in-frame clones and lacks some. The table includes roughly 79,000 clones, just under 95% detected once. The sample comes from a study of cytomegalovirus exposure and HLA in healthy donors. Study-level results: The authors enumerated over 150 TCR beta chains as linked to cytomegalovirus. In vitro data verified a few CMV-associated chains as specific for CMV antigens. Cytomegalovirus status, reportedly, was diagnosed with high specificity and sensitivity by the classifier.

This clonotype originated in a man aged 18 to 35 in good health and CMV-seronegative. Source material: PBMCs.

The CDR3 DNA reads TGTGCCAGCAGTTTTCTAATTAACACCGGGGAGCTGTTTTTT. As protein: CASSFLINTGELFF. V and J are TRBV27 and TRBJ2-2; no reliable D call. V lost 3 bases and J lost 2, with 7 bases in between. Germline V gene data show CDR1 as MNHEY and CDR2 as SMNVEV (reference sequence). CDR3 length: 14 amino acids.